This T cell receptor beta chain comes out of a study of CD8 T cells in Susac syndrome. Patients with stable or active relapsing-remitting disease, all of them treatment-naive, made up the multiple sclerosis controls. Random hexamers were used to reverse transcribe roughly 0.5 to 1 ug of RNA. immunoSEQ multiplex PCR amplified TCR beta CDR3 across 54 Vbeta, 13 Jbeta. TCRdb independently ran MiXCR on the immunoSEQ multiplex PCR reads; one entry per CDR3 protein. The sample lists roughly 150,000 distinct CDR3 sequences, about 94% seen once, with 0.21% in the top ten. Germline V gene sequence: CDR1 MNHEY, CDR2 SVGAGI. CDR3 size: 18 residues. V dropped 4 bases and J dropped 5; count of bases not matched to a gene: 17.

The sequenced sample consisted of CD8+ T cells from PBMCs. The chain carries TRBV6-5 and TRBJ2-1; 7 bases line up with TRBD1. The source is a human donor with multiple sclerosis. In nucleotides, the CDR3 is TGTGCCAGCAGTTGGGGTGTGGCAGGGGGTGTCCTCAACAATGAGCAGTTCTTC. Protein sequence: CASSWGVAGGVLNNEQFF.